Listed below are T cell receptor beta chains from one sample, sequenced in a study of blood T cell repertoires in COVID-19. The repertoire was sequenced with immunoSEQ multiplex PCR; TCRdb's copy has only in-frame clones and lacks some. The top ten clones hold about 9.4% of a sample with 390,000 or so clones, about 89% of them seen once. The specimen was peripheral blood. The receptors were gathered from a woman between 25 and 40 years old with COVID-19, enrolled during active disease. Both conserved end residues are part of each CDR3. D genes are given only for firm matches. Size is omitted from some rows. Given values are once, few, many or a class for expanded clones.

clone_size	v_call	j_call	d_call	cdr3_nt	cdr3_aa
-	TRBV19	TRBJ1-1	-	TGTGCCAGTAGTACTATAATGAACACTGAAGCTTTCTTT	CASSTIMNTEAFF
-	TRBV5-1	TRBJ2-7	-	TGCGCCAGCAGTGTGGAGGCTCGGTCCTACGAGCAGTACTTC	CASSVEARSYEQYF
-	TRBV7-9	TRBJ2-2	TRBD1	TGTGCCAGCAGCTTTACACCGGGACAGGGCTCTGGGGAGCTGTTTTTT	CASSFTPGQGSGELFF
-	TRBV21-1	TRBJ2-1	-	TGTGCCAGCAGATTATACAATGAGCAGTTCTTC	CASRLYNEQFF
-	TRBV6-5	TRBJ2-7	TRBD2	TGTGCCAGCAGTTTGGGGCTAGCGGGAGTTTACGAGCAGTACTTC	CASSLGLAGVYEQYF
few	TRBV9	TRBJ1-6	-	TGTGCCAGCAGCCGGGACACCGCCCGCTATAATTCACCCCTCCACTTT	CASSRDTARYNSPLHF
-	TRBV12-3/TRBV12-4	TRBJ2-1	-	TGTGCCAGCAGGTATAGTCGGAATGAGCAGTTCTTC	CASRYSRNEQFF
once	TRBV5-1	TRBJ2-2	TRBD2	TGCGCCAGCAGGGCTAGCGGGATTGGCGGGGAGCTGTTTTTT	CASRASGIGGELFF
-	TRBV6-7	TRBJ2-4	-	TGTGCCAGCAGTACCTTCGAGCGCGTAGCCAAAAACATTCAGTACTTC	CASSTFERVAKNIQYF
-	TRBV4-2	TRBJ2-7	TRBD2	TGTGCCAGCAGCCAAGATGAGGGAGGGGCCTACGAGCAGTACTTC	CASSQDEGGAYEQYF
-	TRBV2	TRBJ2-1	TRBD2	TGTGCCAGCAGTGATCAAGCGGGAGAGAAGAATGAGCAGTTCTTC	CASSDQAGEKNEQFF
-	TRBV10-1	TRBJ1-1	TRBD1	TGCGCCAGCAGCGGGACAGGGGCTGGAGCTTTCTTT	CASSGTGAGAFF
-	TRBV6-5	TRBJ2-1	-	TGTGCCAGCAACTTTGCACCTGGCAATGAGCAGTTCTTC	CASNFAPGNEQFF
-	TRBV10-3	TRBJ2-2	TRBD1	TGTGCCATCAGTCCAGCTTTAACCGGACAGGGAACCGGGGAGCTGTTTTTT	CAISPALTGQGTGELFF
once	TRBV29-1	TRBJ2-3	TRBD2	TGCAGCGTTGAGGGGACTAGCGGGAGATCAGATACGCAGTATTTT	CSVEGTSGRSDTQYF
few	TRBV19	TRBJ1-5	TRBD1	TGTGCCAGTCAAGGGGACAGGGCGCCCAATCAGCCCCAGCATTTT	CASQGDRAPNQPQHF
-	TRBV2	TRBJ1-1	-	TGTGCCAGCAGTTTCACTACGGAGAACACTGAAGCTTTCTTT	CASSFTTENTEAFF
-	TRBV10-3	TRBJ2-7	-	TGTGCCATCAGTGAGACCCGGACAAGCTACGAGCAGTACTTC	CAISETRTSYEQYF
-	TRBV12-5	TRBJ2-1	TRBD2	TGTGCTAGTGGTTCACTGCCCGACGGGAGGGTATCCTACAATGAGCAGTTCTTC	CASGSLPDGRVSYNEQFF
once	TRBV5-1	TRBJ2-5	TRBD1	TGCGCCAGCAGCTTGTTGGACAGGGAAGAGACCCAGTACTTC	CASSLLDREETQYF
-	TRBV2	TRBJ2-5	TRBD1	TGTGCCAGTAGACAGGGTGGGGAGACCCAGTACTTC	CASRQGGETQYF
-	TRBV19	TRBJ1-4	TRBD1	TGTGCCAGTAGAAGGGACAGGGGACTCTCAAAACTGTTTTTT	CASRRDRGLSKLFF
-	TRBV7-2	TRBJ2-7	TRBD2	TGTGCCAGCGGACGACTAGCGGGAGGGCTGGAAGAGCAGTACTTC	CASGRLAGGLEEQYF
-	TRBV6-2/TRBV6-3	TRBJ2-1	TRBD2	TGTGCCAGCAGTTACCCTTTAGGGACTAGCGGGAGTTTTGAGCAGTTCTTC	CASSYPLGTSGSFEQFF
-	TRBV5-4	TRBJ2-7	-	TGTGCCAGCAGCCTGATCCCCAGTGACGAGCAGTACTTC	CASSLIPSDEQYF
once	TRBV27	TRBJ1-1	-	TGTGCCAGCAGTTTACTTCGACAGACTGAAGCTTTCTTT	CASSLLRQTEAFF
-	TRBV5-4	TRBJ1-2	TRBD1	TGTGCCAGCAGCTTAATCAGGGGGCACGGCTACACCTTC	CASSLIRGHGYTF
-	TRBV2	TRBJ2-7	TRBD2	TGTGCCAGCAGTAGCGGGAGGGGCCCCTACGAGCAGTACTTC	CASSSGRGPYEQYF
-	TRBV30	TRBJ1-1	-	TGTGCCTGGAGTGTTCGGAGGGACACTGAAGCTTTCTTT	CAWSVRRDTEAFF
-	TRBV28	TRBJ2-7	TRBD2	TGTGCCAGCAGTCTACTAGCGGGAAGCTACGAGCAGTACTTC	CASSLLAGSYEQYF
-	TRBV6-2/TRBV6-3	TRBJ2-7	TRBD2	TGTGCCAGCAGTTACTCGATGACTAGCGGGAGGGGGACCTACGAGCAGTACTTC	CASSYSMTSGRGTYEQYF
-	TRBV18	TRBJ2-5	TRBD1	TGTGCCAGCTCACCACAACGGACAGGGTTAGAGACCCAGTACTTC	CASSPQRTGLETQYF
-	TRBV10-2	TRBJ2-3	-	TGCGCCAGCAGTGATCCCAGGGGCGCCCCCAGTACGCAGTATTTT	CASSDPRGAPSTQYF
-	TRBV10-3	TRBJ2-3	-	TGTGCCATCAGTCCCCCCAGCGCAGGGACAAGGGATACGCAGTATTTT	CAISPPSAGTRDTQYF
-	TRBV29-1	TRBJ1-2	-	TGCAGCGTTGAAGAGATGGCGGGACGTGGCTACACCTTC	CSVEEMAGRGYTF
-	TRBV27	TRBJ2-3	TRBD2	TGTGCCAGCAGTATCCTTAGCGGGAGGAGCACAGATACGCAGTATTTT	CASSILSGRSTDTQYF
-	TRBV5-1	TRBJ2-7	TRBD2	TGCGCCAGCAGCAAAGATACTAGCGGGAGGGCCTACGAGCAGTACTTC	CASSKDTSGRAYEQYF
once	TRBV3-1/TRBV3-2	TRBJ2-7	TRBD1	TGTGCCAGCAGCCCACCGGGACAGGGAATTGGCGAGCAGTACTTC	CASSPPGQGIGEQYF
-	TRBV5-4	TRBJ2-2	TRBD1	TGTGCCAGCAGCCCCGCCGGACAGGGGCCCACCGGGGAGCTGTTTTTT	CASSPAGQGPTGELFF
-	TRBV24-1	TRBJ2-1	-	TGTGCCACCAGTGACCCCGCTCGGGAGCAGTTCTTC	CATSDPAREQFF
-	TRBV19	TRBJ2-1	TRBD2	TGTGCCAGTATCCCTCGGGGCGGGAGTGGAAATGAGCAGTTCTTC	CASIPRGGSGNEQFF
-	TRBV3-1/TRBV3-2	TRBJ1-1	-	TGTGCCAGCAGTCCTCCGACAGCCGGTTGGGCTTTCTTT	CASSPPTAGWAFF
-	TRBV28	TRBJ2-5	TRBD1	TGTGCCAGCGGACCCTCGGGACAGACCCAAGAGACCCAGTACTTC	CASGPSGQTQETQYF
-	TRBV28	TRBJ2-7	-	TGTGCCAGCAGTCCAGGGGCTCGGGAGCAGTACTTC	CASSPGAREQYF
-	TRBV29-1	TRBJ2-7	TRBD2	TGCAGCGTCGCTGGACTAGCGGGAGACAGAGTATCCTACGAGCAGTACTTC	CSVAGLAGDRVSYEQYF
-	TRBV30	TRBJ2-1	TRBD2	TGTGCCTGGAGTGTACTCGCGGGAGCTCCCAATGAGCAGTTCTTC	CAWSVLAGAPNEQFF
-	TRBV28	TRBJ2-7	TRBD1	TGTGCCAGCAGTCCGACGCGGGGACAGGTCGACGAGCAGTACTTC	CASSPTRGQVDEQYF
-	TRBV29-1	TRBJ2-7	-	TGCAGCGTTGTTTGGCGGCGCCACTCCTACGAGCAGTACTTC	CSVVWRRHSYEQYF
-	TRBV11-2	TRBJ2-2	-	TGTGCCAGCCGCAAACCTGGAGCCAAGAACACCGGGGAGCTGTTTTTT	CASRKPGAKNTGELFF
-	TRBV18	TRBJ2-7	-	TGTGCCAGCTCACCACCAACAGGGAACTACGAGCAGTACTTC	CASSPPTGNYEQYF
-	TRBV6-5	TRBJ2-3	-	TGTGCCACCCTCCCATTCCAGAGGGCAACAGATACGCAGTATTTT	CATLPFQRATDTQYF
-	TRBV28	TRBJ2-5	TRBD2	TGTGCCAGCAGGTTAGCGGGGCACCAAGAGACCCAGTACTTC	CASRLAGHQETQYF
-	TRBV5-1	TRBJ2-7	TRBD1	TGCGCCAGCAGCTTGGCCGGGGGACAGGGAGACGAGCAGTACTTC	CASSLAGGQGDEQYF
few	TRBV30	TRBJ1-6	-	TGTGCCTGGACATTCCGAGATAATTCACCCCTCCACTTT	CAWTFRDNSPLHF
-	TRBV5-8	TRBJ2-7	TRBD1	TGTGCCAGCAGCTTGGGAAGGGGACAGACACCCTACGAGCAGTACTTC	CASSLGRGQTPYEQYF
-	TRBV27	TRBJ1-2	TRBD1	TGTGCCAGCGGGACAGGGGGTGGCTACACCTTC	CASGTGGGYTF
-	TRBV10-2	TRBJ2-5	TRBD2	TGCGCCAGCAGCCCCCTTGCGGGAGCTCGGATGGAGACCCAGTACTTC	CASSPLAGARMETQYF
-	TRBV25-1	TRBJ2-7	TRBD1	TGTGCCAGCAGTGGGGACAGGGGCTACGAGCAGTACTTC	CASSGDRGYEQYF
-	TRBV19	TRBJ2-7	TRBD2	TGTGCCAGTAGTACGGGACTAGCGGGCCGGAGCTCCTACGAGCAGTACTTC	CASSTGLAGRSSYEQYF
-	TRBV27	TRBJ1-2	-	TGTGCCAGCAGTAGGGGTCTCAACTATGGCTACACCTTC	CASSRGLNYGYTF